This passage covers 4 T cell receptor beta chains from one sample sequenced in a study of CD8+ T cells in alopecia areata. Treatment: oral pan-JAK inhibitor, 5-10 mg twice daily. RNA, once extracted, was reverse transcribed into cDNA for use as the sequencing template. Measured with immunoSEQ multiplex PCR; TCRdb has only the in-frame clones, and not every one. The sample holds 90,000 to 150,000 clones; roughly 50% are singletons and the top ten take approximately 31%. The sample consisted of CD8+ T cells sorted from blood, taken at week 4, from a patient treated with tofacitinib. The receptors stem from a human donor with alopecia areata.

The CDR3 sequence: CATSRDTSGSTDTQYF. The CDR3 DNA reads as TGTGCCACCAGCAGAGATACTAGCGGGAGCACAGATACGCAGTATTTT. This chain joins TRBV15 and TRBJ2-3; the match to TRBD2 covers 9 bases. The trim removed 0 bases at V and 0 bases at J, leaving 1 base unmatched. CDR3 length: 16 amino acids. Per germline, CDR1 LNHNV and CDR2 YYDKDF (reference sequence).

V usage is TRBV6-5 and J usage is TRBJ2-5, with TRBD1 identical over 9 bases. V shed 6 bases, J shed 5 bases, and the junction held 4 bases outside the gene matches. The CDR3 extends over 13 amino acids. Germline V gene lookup returns CDR1 MNHEY and CDR2 SVGAGI. The CDR3 DNA reads TGTGCCAGCAGCAACGACAGGGGGGAGACCCAGTACTTC. It translates to CASSNDRGETQYF.

The J gene is TRBJ2-5, the V gene TRBV13; 8 bases align to TRBD2. V shed 3 bases, J shed 5 bases, and the junction held 5 bases outside the gene matches. This CDR3 comprises 14 residues. Germline V gene lookup returns CDR1 PRHDT and CDR2 FYEKMQ (reference sequence). Written as DNA, the CDR3 is TGTGCCAGCAGCTTCGGGCGGGGGGACGAGACCCAGTACTTC. Translated: CASSFGRGDETQYF.

The chain couples TRBV5-4 to TRBJ2-2; D gene uncertain. Per the germline V gene, CDR1 is SGHNT and CDR2 is YYREEE (reference sequence). Deletions cut 7 bases from V and 6 bases from J, with 13 bases between. The CDR3 is made up of 13 amino acids. The CDR3 DNA follows: TGTGCCAGCGCTACTCCGCCCGCCGGGGAGCTGTTTTTT. Translation gives CASATPPAGELFF. Full variable domain (rest looked up from reference TRBV5-4 and TRBJ2-2): ETGVTQSPTHLIKTRGQQVTLRCSSQSGHNTVSWYQQALGQGPQFIFQYYREEENGRGNFPPRFSGLQFPNYSSELNVNALELDDSALYLCASATPPAGELFFGEGSRLTVL.